Below, 30 T cell receptor beta chains from the same sample are listed, as sequenced in a study of shared clonotypes between healthy human individuals. Naive CD8 cells lacked CD45RO and underwent positive selection for CCR7, leaving out terminally differentiated effector memory CD45RA+ cells. TCRdb's copy holds only in-frame clones and misses some; the assay was immunoSEQ multiplex PCR. The data show hundreds of thousands of clones, 90% to 95% seen once. Material: naive CD8+ T cells sorted from blood. The receptors stem from a man under 40 in good health.

This rearrangement joins TRBV11-2 to TRBJ2-7; D uncertain. Germline-derived CDR1 and CDR2 are SGHAT and FQNNGV. CDR3 length: 12 amino acids. Trimming pared 5 bases from V and 4 bases from J, leaving 9 bases between. CDR3 bases: TGTGCCAGCAGCCCCTGGGCGTACGAGCAGTACTTC. Its translation: CASSPWAYEQYF.

The J gene is TRBJ2-7, the V gene TRBV6-6; a possible D gene is TRBD1 (6 bases). Trimming shortened V by 5 bases and J by 4 bases, and 12 bases separated the two germline ends. CDR1 and CDR2 (germline): MNHNY, SVGAGI (reference sequence). This CDR3 region has 13 residues. The CDR3 DNA reads as TGTGCCAGCAGTCACAGGGCAACATACGAGCAGTACTTC. This translates into CASSHRATYEQYF.

This rearrangement joins TRBV16 to TRBJ2-7; D uncertain. V was shortened by 4 bases and J by 1 base, with 5 bases between the two germline ends. CDR1 is KGHSY and CDR2 is FQNENV in the germline V gene. There are 12 residues in the CDR3. In DNA form, the CDR3 reads TGTGCCAGCAGCCCCTTTTCCTACGAGCAGTACTTC. Protein sequence: CASSPFSYEQYF.

The chain recombines TRBV7-9 with TRBJ2-7, with D possibly being TRBD1 (5 bases). Germline V gene sequence: CDR1 SEHNR, CDR2 FQNEAQ (reference sequence). Trimming took 0 bases from V and 2 from J, leaving 17 bases between them. This CDR3 has 17 amino acids. CDR3 nucleotide sequence: TGTGCCAGCAGCTTAGCAAGAACGCCCGACAGACCCTACGAGCAGTACTTC. The encoded protein is CASSLARTPDRPYEQYF.

V gene TRBV15 combines with J gene TRBJ2-5, with unresolved D. The germline CDR1 and CDR2 sequences are LNHNV and YYDKDF (reference sequence). With 3 bases removed from V and 1 base from J, the gap between germline ends came to 15 bases. The CDR3 is 16 residues long. CDR3 sequence: CATSREMARGQETQYF. The CDR3 DNA is TGTGCCACCAGCAGGGAGATGGCCAGAGGCCAAGAGACCCAGTACTTC.

This chain links TRBV18 with TRBJ2-3; TRBD2 might be the D (5 bases). Germline V gene data show CDR1 as KGHSH and CDR2 as LQKENI. The ends were cut back, 7 bases at V and 0 bases at J, with 8 bases in the middle. The CDR3 length is 13 residues. The CDR3 sequence: CASWGDSTDTQYF. For the CDR3, the DNA is TGTGCCAGCTGGGGAGATAGCACAGATACGCAGTATTTT.

The rearrangement uses TRBV7-9 and TRBJ2-7; 7 bases map to TRBD1. There are 15 residues in the CDR3. The ends lost 1 base at V and 1 base at J; junction bases unmatched: 4. Germline values: CDR1 SEHNR, CDR2 FQNEAQ (reference sequence). The CDR3 sequence: CASSLVRGSSYEQYF. The CDR3 nucleotides read TGTGCCAGCAGCTTAGTCAGGGGGTCATCCTACGAGCAGTACTTC.

This clone has just one count. Written as DNA, the CDR3 is TGCGCCAGCAGCTTGACCCTGTATCCCAACATTCAGTACTTC. It yields the protein CASSLTLYPNIQYF. The chain links TRBV5-1 to TRBJ2-4; unclear D gene. CDR1 and CDR2 (germline): SGHRS, YFSETQ. The CDR3 has 14 amino acids. Trimming pared 1 base from V and 7 bases from J, leaving 12 bases between.

This clone was counted between two and nine times. The chain links TRBV7-9 to TRBJ2-2; D perhaps matches TRBD2 (6 bases). Deletions cut 2 bases from V and 0 bases from J, with 13 bases between. The CDR3 is made up of 17 amino acids. CDR1 is SEHNR, CDR2 FQNEAQ, per germline (reference sequence). The CDR3: CASSLLAGNTNTGELFF. As DNA, the CDR3 is TGTGCCAGCAGCTTATTGGCGGGAAACACGAACACCGGGGAGCTGTTTTTT.

The gene calls are TRBV27 and TRBJ1-2; 11 bases map to TRBD1. Germline trimming cut 5 bases from V and 4 bases from J; bases unmatched to any gene: 6. The CDR3 is 15 residues long. CDR1 and CDR2 from the germline V gene are MNHEY and SMNVEV (reference sequence). The CDR3 nucleotides read TGTGCCAGCAGTATGGACAGGGGGCGTATCTATGGCTACACCTTC. It encodes CASSMDRGRIYGYTF.

This rearrangement joins TRBV11-2 to TRBJ2-7; D uncertain. Between the trimmed V and J ends, which lost 5 bases and 1 base, there was a span of 9 bases. The CDR3 is 13 amino acids. Germline lookup yields CDR1 SGHAT and CDR2 FQNNGV. DNA of the CDR3: TGTGCCAGCAGCGTCGACGGATCCTACGAGCAGTACTTC. Translating gives CASSVDGSYEQYF.

This clone has a single count. V usage is TRBV7-6 and J usage is TRBJ2-5; 7 bases align to TRBD1. This CDR3 is 14 amino acids long. The germline V gene has CDR1 SGHVS and CDR2 FNYEAQ. Trimming at V came to 0 bases and at J to 4 bases, leaving 2 bases not matched to a gene. CDR3 sequence (DNA): TGTGCCAGCAGCTTAGCCGACAGGGTAGAGACCCAGTACTTC. This encodes CASSLADRVETQYF. Drawing the rest from reference TRBV7-6 and TRBJ2-5, the complete variable domain is GAGVSQSPRYKVTKRGQDVALRCDPISGHVSLYWYRQALGQGPEFLTYFNYEAQQDKSGLPNDRFSAERPEGSISTLTIQRTEQRDSAMYRCASSLADRVETQYFGPGTRLLVL.

The CDR3 DNA follows: TGTGCCAGCAGTCCGCCGGACAGGGCTAAAGGCTATGGCTACACCTTC. Translating it yields CASSPPDRAKGYGYTF. J is TRBJ1-2 and V is TRBV28, with 8 positions matching TRBD1. The CDR3 is made up of 16 amino acids. V gave up 5 bases and J gave up 4 bases; unmatched junction bases: 12. From germline, CDR1 is MDHEN and CDR2 SYDVKM.

The chain combines TRBV11-2 with TRBJ2-1; 9 bases are shared with TRBD2. The germline CDR1 and CDR2 sequences are SGHAT and FQNNGV. The CDR3 runs to 17 residues. The V segment lost 2 bases and the J segment 7 bases; nucleotides outside the gene matches: 12. The DNA for the CDR3 is TGTGCCAGCAGCTTATACGGACGACTAGCGGAAGGGAATGAGCAGTTCTTC. It translates to CASSLYGRLAEGNEQFF. The full variable domain, its missing parts supplied by reference TRBV11-2 and TRBJ2-1, is EAGVAQSPRYKIIEKRQSVAFWCNPISGHATLYWYQQILGQGPKLLIQFQNNGVVDDSQLPKDRFSAERLKGVDSTLKIQPAKLEDSAVYLCASSLYGRLAEGNEQFFGPGTRLTVL.

Of note for this clone: Other DNA sequences in this sample translate to the same CDR3. This rearrangement joins TRBV27 to TRBJ1-1; perhaps TRBD1 as D (5 bases). Per germline, CDR1 MNHEY and CDR2 SMNVEV (reference sequence). V was shortened by 3 bases and J by 2 bases, with 10 bases between the two germline ends. This CDR3 comprises 14 residues. CDR3 sequence: CASSFRGENTEAFF. The CDR3 bases are TGTGCCAGCAGTTTTCGGGGCGAAAACACTGAAGCTTTCTTT.

The chain recombines TRBV7-3 with TRBJ2-5; 8 nucleotides match TRBD2. The CDR3 covers 14 residues. V was pared by 2 bases and J by 1 base, with 0 bases of the junction left unmatched. The V gene's germline CDR1 is SGHTA and CDR2 FQGTGA. The chain's CDR3 is CASSLAGGQETQYF. The CDR3 nucleotides are TGTGCCAGCAGCTTAGCGGGAGGCCAAGAGACCCAGTACTTC.

The chain is built from TRBV10-1 and TRBJ2-3, with D tentatively TRBD2 (6 bases). The length of the CDR3 is 13 residues. V was trimmed by 8 bases and J by 2 bases, leaving 11 bases between them. The germline gives CDR1 WNHNN, CDR2 SYGVQD (reference sequence). The CDR3 here is CASQGGDTDTQYF. Written as DNA, the CDR3 is TGCGCCAGCCAAGGAGGGGACACAGATACGCAGTATTTT.

The chain couples TRBV7-3 to TRBJ2-1, with D perhaps TRBD2 (5 bases). V lost 4 bases and J 9 bases, leaving 13 bases between the germline ends. CDR1 and CDR2 from the germline V gene are SGHTA and FQGTGA. This CDR3 is 13 amino acids long. The CDR3 DNA is TGTGCCAGCAGCTCCCACACGACTACTGAGCAGTTCTTC. Encoded protein: CASSSHTTTEQFF.

The gene calls are TRBV28 and TRBJ2-2, with TRBD1 as a possible D gene (6 bases). The CDR3 covers 16 residues. Germline V gene lookup returns CDR1 MDHEN and CDR2 SYDVKM. Trimming shortened V by 6 bases and J by 1 base, and 15 bases separated the two germline ends. CDR3 protein: CASSSRHRENTGELFF. DNA for the CDR3: TGTGCCAGCAGCTCACGACACAGGGAGAACACCGGGGAGCTGTTTTTT. Full variable domain (remainder filled in from reference TRBV28 and TRBJ2-2): DVKVTQSSRYLVKRTGEKVFLECVQDMDHENMFWYRQDPGLGLRLIYFSYDVKMKEKGDIPEGYSVSREKKERFSLILESASTNQTSMYLCASSSRHRENTGELFFGEGSRLTVL.

The chain is built from TRBV4-3 and TRBJ2-2; D may be TRBD1 or TRBD2 (7 bases each). The germline V gene encodes CDR1 LGHNA and CDR2 YSLEER. The CDR3 has 15 amino acids. V dropped 7 bases and J dropped 3 bases, with 15 bases sitting between them. The CDR3 sequence: CASKTGREYTGELFF. CDR3 in DNA: TGCGCCAGCAAGACAGGGAGGGAGTACACCGGGGAGCTGTTTTTT.

CDR3 amino acids: CASSILGRRHHNEQFF. DNA for the CDR3: TGTGCCAGTAGTATACTCGGGCGAAGACATCACAATGAGCAGTTCTTC. V and J are TRBV19 and TRBJ2-1; D call uncertain. The CDR3 contains 16 residues. Trimming stripped 2 bases from V and 5 bases from J, with 16 bases between. Germline V gene lookup returns CDR1 LNHDA and CDR2 SQIVND (reference sequence).

The chain employs TRBV10-1 and TRBJ2-1; the match to TRBD2 covers 7 bases. The CDR3 length is 15 residues. The V gene end was trimmed by 2 bases and the J gene end by 8 bases; junction bases not matched to a gene: 9. Looked up from germline, CDR1 is WNHNN and CDR2 is SYGVQD (reference sequence). In DNA form, the CDR3 reads TGCGCCAGCAGTGAGGGCGGGAGTTCCCGCGATGAGCAGTTCTTC. Amino acid sequence: CASSEGGSSRDEQFF.

This sequence joins TRBV6-5 and TRBJ2-5, with D perhaps matching TRBD1 or TRBD2 (6 bases each). There are 13 residues in the CDR3. V lost 2 bases to trimming and J lost 5 bases, with 9 bases between them. Germline values: CDR1 MNHEY, CDR2 SVGAGI. The CDR3: CASSYGGLETQYF. The CDR3 DNA follows: TGTGCCAGCAGTTACGGGGGGCTGGAGACCCAGTACTTC.

The chain links TRBV7-8 to TRBJ1-5, with no clear D. Germline values: CDR1 SGHVS, CDR2 FQNEAQ. V shed 1 base and J shed 6 bases, with 16 bases lying between them. The CDR3 runs 16 residues. CDR3 region: CASSLVKDSKSQPQHF. CDR3 DNA: TGTGCCAGCAGCTTAGTCAAGGACTCTAAGTCTCAGCCCCAGCATTTT.

This clone was found once. The CDR3 region is CASSGKGTYEQYF. The DNA for the CDR3 is TGTGCCAGCAGTGGGAAGGGGACCTACGAGCAGTACTTC. This chain connects TRBV25-1 to TRBJ2-7; possible D gene TRBD1, 5 bases. Germline V gene lookup returns CDR1 MGHDK and CDR2 SYGVNS. CDR3 length equals 13 residues. Trimming took 4 bases from V and 2 from J, leaving 9 bases between them.

J is TRBJ2-7 and V is TRBV27; no clear D gene. V was clipped by 2 bases and J by 0 bases, with 11 bases between them. The length of the CDR3 is 15 residues. Germline CDR1 reads MNHEY; CDR2 reads SMNVEV (reference sequence). The CDR3 nucleotides are TGTGCCAGCAGTTTACTGGCGGTCAACTCCTACGAGCAGTACTTC. Residues: CASSLLAVNSYEQYF.

The rearrangement links TRBV27 to TRBJ2-7; a possible D gene is TRBD2 (6 bases). Germline loops: CDR1 MNHEY, CDR2 SMNVEV (reference sequence). The CDR3 sequence is 16 residues long. Between the trimmed V and J ends, which lost 3 bases and 1 base, there was a span of 16 bases. CDR3 amino acids: CASSFGVPGLSYEQYF. Here the CDR3 DNA reads TGTGCCAGCAGTTTTGGGGTTCCGGGACTGTCCTACGAGCAGTACTTC.

V is TRBV5-8 and J is TRBJ2-3, with TRBD2 matching 11 bases. Per germline, CDR1 SGHTS and CDR2 YDEGEE. The ends lost 0 bases at V and 2 bases at J; junction bases unmatched: 5. This CDR3 comprises 17 residues. The CDR3 DNA is TGTGCCAGCAGCTTGGACATGGGACTAGCGGTCACAGATACGCAGTATTTT. Amino acids: CASSLDMGLAVTDTQYF.

The CDR3 coding sequence is TGTGCCAGCAGTTTATCCCCCAACAGCGCCACTGTGACTATGACTGAAGCTTTCTTT. The encoded protein is CASSLSPNSATVTMTEAFF. The genes are TRBV28 and TRBJ1-1; D not certain. CDR3 length: 19 amino acids. Between the trimmed V and J ends, which lost 1 base and 5 bases, there was a span of 26 bases. Germline V gene data show CDR1 as MDHEN and CDR2 as SYDVKM.

The chain uses TRBV27 and TRBJ1-2, with no clear D. CDR1 is MNHEY, CDR2 SMNVEV, per germline (reference sequence). The V and J ends lost 3 bases and 2 bases respectively, with 7 bases between them. The CDR3 is 13 amino acids. The CDR3 here is CASSFSINYGYTF. CDR3 coding DNA: TGTGCCAGCAGTTTTAGTATAAACTATGGCTACACCTTC.